The rows below give T cell receptor beta chains drawn from one sample of a study of shared clonotypes between healthy human individuals. Clones were sequenced by immunoSEQ multiplex PCR, and TCRdb holds only the in-frame ones, with some missing. The sample gives around 550,000 clones, 95% of which show up once; about 0.11% is in the top ten. The specimen was naive CD8+ T cells sorted from blood. The receptors stem from a woman aged 25 to 39 in good health. The CDR3 runs from the conserved cysteine through the conserved F or W. Fields, in order: clone size, J gene, V gene, D gene, CDR3 protein, CDR3 DNA. A D gene is named only where the DNA matches it firmly. Some rows mark clone size as missing; the rest say once, few, many or name a class of expanded clone.

clone size: .
J gene: TRBJ2-3
V gene: TRBV2
D gene: TRBD1
CDR3 protein: CASSHGTGVGADTQYF
CDR3 DNA: TGTGCCAGCAGTCACGGGACAGGGGTCGGCGCAGATACGCAGTATTTT

clone size: few
J gene: TRBJ2-1
V gene: TRBV6-1
D gene: .
CDR3 protein: CASSASFEQFF
CDR3 DNA: TGTGCCAGCAGTGCAAGTTTTGAGCAGTTCTTC

clone size: .
J gene: TRBJ2-1
V gene: TRBV5-6
D gene: .
CDR3 protein: CASTPQGRNEQFF
CDR3 DNA: TGTGCCAGCACTCCTCAAGGACGGAATGAGCAGTTCTTC

clone size: .
J gene: TRBJ1-3
V gene: TRBV9
D gene: .
CDR3 protein: CASSVAQGSGNTIYF
CDR3 DNA: TGTGCCAGCAGCGTAGCCCAGGGCTCTGGAAACACCATATATTTT

clone size: .
J gene: TRBJ1-5
V gene: TRBV2
D gene: .
CDR3 protein: CASGWQGNQPQHF
CDR3 DNA: TGTGCCAGCGGTTGGCAGGGCAATCAGCCCCAGCATTTT

clone size: .
J gene: TRBJ2-3
V gene: TRBV5-5
D gene: TRBD2
CDR3 protein: CASSTERTSGGSPTDTQYF
CDR3 DNA: TGTGCCAGCAGCACCGAGCGGACTAGCGGGGGGTCCCCCACAGATACGCAGTATTTT

clone size: .
J gene: TRBJ2-1
V gene: TRBV27
D gene: TRBD2
CDR3 protein: CASSPPLLAGVHNEQFF
CDR3 DNA: TGTGCCAGCAGTCCCCCCTTACTAGCGGGAGTTCATAATGAGCAGTTCTTC

clone size: .
J gene: TRBJ1-6
V gene: TRBV28
D gene: .
CDR3 protein: CASTGQGDSPLHF
CDR3 DNA: TGTGCCAGCACCGGGCAGGGCGACTCACCCCTCCACTTT

clone size: .
J gene: TRBJ2-1
V gene: TRBV4-1
D gene: .
CDR3 protein: CASSQDRSSYNEQFF
CDR3 DNA: TGCGCCAGCAGCCAAGATAGGAGCTCCTACAATGAGCAGTTCTTC

clone size: few
J gene: TRBJ2-7
V gene: TRBV6-5
D gene: .
CDR3 protein: CASRHDGTYEQYF
CDR3 DNA: TGTGCCAGCAGGCACGACGGGACCTACGAGCAGTACTTC

clone size: .
J gene: TRBJ1-3
V gene: TRBV4-2
D gene: .
CDR3 protein: CASSRTGTASGNTIYF
CDR3 DNA: TGTGCCAGCAGCCGGACCGGGACGGCCTCTGGAAACACCATATATTTT

clone size: .
J gene: TRBJ2-7
V gene: TRBV11-2
D gene: .
CDR3 protein: CASSETGEQYF
CDR3 DNA: TGTGCCAGCAGCGAAACGGGAGAGCAGTACTTC

clone size: .
J gene: TRBJ2-5
V gene: TRBV9
D gene: .
CDR3 protein: CASSVDYWGMETQYF
CDR3 DNA: TGTGCCAGCAGCGTAGATTATTGGGGGATGGAGACCCAGTACTTC

clone size: .
J gene: TRBJ1-5
V gene: TRBV13
D gene: .
CDR3 protein: CASSARQRQPQHF
CDR3 DNA: TGTGCCAGCAGCGCGCGGCAGCGCCAGCCCCAGCATTTT

clone size: .
J gene: TRBJ2-7
V gene: TRBV5-4
D gene: TRBD2
CDR3 protein: CASSRGGSKQYF
CDR3 DNA: TGTGCCAGCAGCCGGGGGGGTAGCAAGCAGTACTTC

clone size: .
J gene: TRBJ2-3
V gene: TRBV11-2
D gene: .
CDR3 protein: CASRRASQDTQYF
CDR3 DNA: TGTGCCAGCCGCCGGGCTAGTCAAGATACGCAGTATTTT

clone size: .
J gene: TRBJ2-2
V gene: TRBV2
D gene: TRBD1
CDR3 protein: CANSRDRLNTGELFF
CDR3 DNA: TGTGCCAACTCGAGGGACAGGCTGAACACCGGGGAGCTGTTTTTT

clone size: .
J gene: TRBJ2-7
V gene: TRBV7-2
D gene: TRBD2
CDR3 protein: CASSRGLVRPSSYEQYF
CDR3 DNA: TGTGCCAGCAGCCGGGGACTAGTACGTCCGAGCTCCTACGAGCAGTACTTC

clone size: .
J gene: TRBJ2-7
V gene: TRBV2
D gene: .
CDR3 protein: CASSRGGSYEQYF
CDR3 DNA: TGTGCCAGCAGCAGGGGTGGGTCCTACGAGCAGTACTTC

clone size: .
J gene: TRBJ1-3
V gene: TRBV5-1
D gene: .
CDR3 protein: CASSFPGEEAERVF
CDR3 DNA: TGCGCCAGCAGCTTCCCGGGGGAGGAGGCAGAGCGGGTTTTT

clone size: .
J gene: TRBJ1-2
V gene: TRBV15
D gene: .
CDR3 protein: CATSRNDGPISGYTF
CDR3 DNA: TGTGCCACCAGCAGAAACGACGGCCCCATCAGTGGCTACACCTTC

clone size: .
J gene: TRBJ1-3
V gene: TRBV7-6
D gene: .
CDR3 protein: CASSSGHTGNTIYF
CDR3 DNA: TGTGCCAGCAGCTCGGGGCACACTGGAAACACCATATATTTT

clone size: .
J gene: TRBJ2-7
V gene: TRBV19
D gene: .
CDR3 protein: CASSMEAGVTYEQYF
CDR3 DNA: TGTGCCAGTAGTATGGAGGCAGGGGTAACCTACGAGCAGTACTTC

clone size: .
J gene: TRBJ2-7
V gene: TRBV27
D gene: TRBD2
CDR3 protein: CASSFAGVSNEQYF
CDR3 DNA: TGTGCCAGCAGTTTCGCGGGAGTGAGCAACGAGCAGTACTTC

clone size: .
J gene: TRBJ2-1
V gene: TRBV29-1
D gene: TRBD2
CDR3 protein: CSVVAGDNSNEQFF
CDR3 DNA: TGCAGCGTAGTAGCGGGAGATAATTCAAATGAGCAGTTCTTC

clone size: .
J gene: TRBJ1-1
V gene: TRBV5-1
D gene: .
CDR3 protein: CASSFGARGDTEAFF
CDR3 DNA: TGCGCCAGCAGCTTTGGGGCCAGGGGCGACACTGAAGCTTTCTTT

clone size: .
J gene: TRBJ2-7
V gene: TRBV13
D gene: TRBD1
CDR3 protein: CASSSDRDKFGEQYF
CDR3 DNA: TGTGCCAGCAGCTCCGACAGGGACAAATTCGGCGAGCAGTACTTC

clone size: .
J gene: TRBJ2-1
V gene: TRBV19
D gene: .
CDR3 protein: CASSIDRAGPYNEQFF
CDR3 DNA: TGTGCCAGTAGTATAGACCGGGCGGGACCCTACAATGAGCAGTTCTTC

clone size: .
J gene: TRBJ2-7
V gene: TRBV4-1
D gene: .
CDR3 protein: CASSRGSYEQYF
CDR3 DNA: TGCGCCAGCAGCCGGGGCTCCTACGAGCAGTACTTC

clone size: .
J gene: TRBJ2-7
V gene: TRBV15
D gene: .
CDR3 protein: CATRDTSYEQYF
CDR3 DNA: TGTGCCACCAGGGACACCTCCTACGAGCAGTACTTC

clone size: few
J gene: TRBJ1-2
V gene: TRBV11-2
D gene: .
CDR3 protein: CASSLGAAVGYTF
CDR3 DNA: TGTGCCAGCAGCTTAGGGGCCGCCGTAGGCTACACCTTC

clone size: .
J gene: TRBJ2-1
V gene: TRBV27
D gene: TRBD2
CDR3 protein: CASSPHGREGDGEQFF
CDR3 DNA: TGTGCCAGCAGTCCCCACGGGCGGGAGGGGGATGGTGAGCAGTTCTTC

clone size: .
J gene: TRBJ2-1
V gene: TRBV10-3
D gene: .
CDR3 protein: CAISELAVYNEQFF
CDR3 DNA: TGTGCCATCAGTGAATTGGCGGTCTACAATGAGCAGTTCTTC

clone size: .
J gene: TRBJ2-1
V gene: TRBV28
D gene: .
CDR3 protein: CASSLGQLYNEQFF
CDR3 DNA: TGTGCCAGCAGTCTAGGACAACTATACAATGAGCAGTTCTTC

clone size: .
J gene: TRBJ2-7
V gene: TRBV21-1
D gene: .
CDR3 protein: CARWTSGRKYEQYF
CDR3 DNA: TGTGCCAGATGGACTAGCGGGAGGAAGTACGAGCAGTACTTC

clone size: .
J gene: TRBJ2-1
V gene: TRBV7-9
D gene: TRBD2
CDR3 protein: CASSLSAGVYNEQFF
CDR3 DNA: TGTGCCAGCAGCTTATCAGCGGGAGTGTACAATGAGCAGTTCTTC

clone size: .
J gene: TRBJ2-7
V gene: TRBV7-6
D gene: .
CDR3 protein: CASSWGWGTLGYEQYF
CDR3 DNA: TGTGCCAGCAGCTGGGGATGGGGGACGTTAGGCTACGAGCAGTACTTC

clone size: .
J gene: TRBJ2-3
V gene: TRBV6-6
D gene: .
CDR3 protein: CASSLPGTSRDTQYF
CDR3 DNA: TGTGCCAGCAGCCTTCCCGGGACATCCAGAGATACGCAGTATTTT

clone size: once
J gene: TRBJ2-7
V gene: TRBV28
D gene: .
CDR3 protein: CASSQSYYEQYF
CDR3 DNA: TGTGCCAGCAGTCAATCCTACTACGAGCAGTACTTC

clone size: .
J gene: TRBJ2-3
V gene: TRBV27
D gene: TRBD1
CDR3 protein: CASRTGADTQYF
CDR3 DNA: TGTGCCAGCCGGACAGGGGCAGATACGCAGTATTTT

clone size: once
J gene: TRBJ2-5
V gene: TRBV27
D gene: .
CDR3 protein: CASSSLGGKQYF
CDR3 DNA: TGTGCCAGCAGTTCTCTAGGGGGTAAGCAGTACTTC

clone size: .
J gene: TRBJ2-7
V gene: TRBV11-2
D gene: TRBD1
CDR3 protein: CASSVRDRVHEQYF
CDR3 DNA: TGTGCCAGCAGCGTCCGGGACAGGGTCCACGAGCAGTACTTC

clone size: .
J gene: TRBJ1-1
V gene: TRBV7-9
D gene: TRBD1
CDR3 protein: CASSHPDRETEAFF
CDR3 DNA: TGTGCCAGCAGCCATCCCGACAGGGAGACTGAAGCTTTCTTT

clone size: .
J gene: TRBJ2-2
V gene: TRBV19
D gene: .
CDR3 protein: CASSNTGELFF
CDR3 DNA: TGTGCCAGTAGTAACACCGGGGAGCTGTTTTTT

clone size: once
J gene: TRBJ1-1
V gene: TRBV25-1
D gene: .
CDR3 protein: CASSEPHRTEAFF
CDR3 DNA: TGTGCCAGCAGTGAGCCCCATCGAACTGAAGCTTTCTTT

clone size: .
J gene: TRBJ1-1
V gene: TRBV6-1
D gene: TRBD1
CDR3 protein: CASSGGRTGKNTEAFF
CDR3 DNA: TGTGCCAGCAGTGGGGGGAGGACAGGAAAAAACACTGAAGCTTTCTTT

clone size: .
J gene: TRBJ2-1
V gene: TRBV27
D gene: .
CDR3 protein: CASRRGPGESLWNEQFF
CDR3 DNA: TGTGCCAGCAGAAGGGGGCCGGGGGAGAGTCTTTGGAATGAGCAGTTCTTC

clone size: once
J gene: TRBJ2-7
V gene: TRBV5-8
D gene: TRBD2
CDR3 protein: CASSLASGSRYEQYF
CDR3 DNA: TGTGCCAGCAGCTTGGCTAGCGGGAGTAGGTACGAGCAGTACTTC